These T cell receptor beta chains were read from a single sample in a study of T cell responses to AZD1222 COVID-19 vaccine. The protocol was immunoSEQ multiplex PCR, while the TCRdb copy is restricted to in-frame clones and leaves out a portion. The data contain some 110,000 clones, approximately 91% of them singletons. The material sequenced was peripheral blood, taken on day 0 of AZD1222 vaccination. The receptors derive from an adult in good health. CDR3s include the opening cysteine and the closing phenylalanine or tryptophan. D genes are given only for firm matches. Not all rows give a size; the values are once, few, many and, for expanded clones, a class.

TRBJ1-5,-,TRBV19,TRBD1,CASSIESGQGYQPQHF,TGTGCCAGTAGTATAGAGTCAGGACAGGGCTATCAGCCCCAGCATTTT
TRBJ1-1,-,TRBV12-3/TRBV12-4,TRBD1,CASSIGQGTEAFF,TGTGCCAGCAGTATCGGACAGGGCACTGAAGCTTTCTTT
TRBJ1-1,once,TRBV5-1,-,CASSLTVNTEAFF,TGCGCCAGCAGCCTGACAGTGAACACTGAAGCTTTCTTT
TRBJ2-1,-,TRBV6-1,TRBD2,CASSGGGSTLGADEQFF,TGTGCCAGCAGTGGGGGGGGTAGCACCCTAGGGGCCGATGAGCAGTTCTTC
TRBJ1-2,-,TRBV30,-,CAWSRGVGANYGYTF,TGTGCCTGGAGTCGCGGGGTGGGAGCTAACTATGGCTACACCTTC
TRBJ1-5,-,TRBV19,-,CASSFSNRMDQPQHF,TGTGCCAGTAGTTTTAGTAATCGGATGGATCAGCCCCAGCATTTT
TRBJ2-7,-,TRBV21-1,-,CASSKVPRQGALPRNIWQYF,TGTGCCAGCAGCAAAGTTCCCAGACAGGGGGCACTACCTCGGAATATTTGGCAGTACTTC
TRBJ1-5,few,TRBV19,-,CASARELGNQPQHF,TGTGCCAGTGCAAGAGAATTGGGCAATCAGCCCCAGCATTTT
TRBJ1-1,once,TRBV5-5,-,CASSSTGLEAFF,TGTGCCAGCAGCTCGACAGGCCTTGAAGCTTTCTTT
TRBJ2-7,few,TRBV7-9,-,CASSFRNEQYF,TGTGCCAGCAGCTTCCGGAATGAGCAGTACTTC
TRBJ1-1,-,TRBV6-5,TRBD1,CASGSGQGMNTEAFF,TGTGCCAGCGGGTCGGGACAGGGCATGAACACTGAAGCTTTCTTT
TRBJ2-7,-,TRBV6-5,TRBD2,CASRGSGGPHYEQYF,TGTGCCAGCAGAGGTAGCGGGGGCCCACATTACGAGCAGTACTTC
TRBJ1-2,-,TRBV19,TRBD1,CASRQGQGAGYTF,TGTGCCAGTAGACAAGGACAGGGTGCTGGCTACACCTTC
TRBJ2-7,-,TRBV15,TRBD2,CATSREGGFYEQYF,TGTGCCACCAGCAGAGAGGGGGGGTTCTACGAGCAGTACTTC
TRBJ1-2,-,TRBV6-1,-,CASSEGSRNGYTF,TGTGCCAGCAGTGAAGGTTCCAGGAATGGCTACACCTTC
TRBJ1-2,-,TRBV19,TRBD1,CASSMAQGVSGYTF,TGTGCCAGTAGTATGGCACAGGGGGTAAGTGGCTACACCTTC
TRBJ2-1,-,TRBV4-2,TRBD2,CASSRSGGLYNEQFF,TGTGCCAGCAGCCGGAGCGGGGGGCTATACAATGAGCAGTTCTTC
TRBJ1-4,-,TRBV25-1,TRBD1,CATSDRRLKLFF,TGTGCCACCTCGGACAGGCGACTAAAACTGTTTTTT
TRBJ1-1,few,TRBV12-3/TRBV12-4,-,CASSLHTEAFF,TGTGCCAGCAGTTTGCACACTGAAGCTTTCTTT
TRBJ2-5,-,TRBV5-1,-,CASSVLQGGQETQYF,TGCGCCAGCAGCGTATTACAGGGAGGCCAAGAGACCCAGTACTTC
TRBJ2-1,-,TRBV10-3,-,CAISDPTGISYNEQFF,TGTGCCATCAGTGACCCAACGGGGATCTCCTACAATGAGCAGTTCTTC
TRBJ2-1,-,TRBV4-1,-,CASSLKGGISNEQFF,TGCGCCAGCAGCCTAAAAGGAGGGATCTCCAATGAGCAGTTCTTC
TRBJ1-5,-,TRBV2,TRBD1,CASSVGRGLQPQHF,TGTGCCAGCAGTGTGGGCAGGGGGCTTCAGCCCCAGCATTTT
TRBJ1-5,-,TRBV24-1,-,CATSSFTGSNQPQHF,TGTGCCACCAGTTCCTTTACAGGAAGCAATCAGCCCCAGCATTTT
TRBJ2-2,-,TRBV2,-,CASSEIGTMNTGELFF,TGTGCCAGCAGTGAAATCGGGACAATGAACACCGGGGAGCTGTTTTTT
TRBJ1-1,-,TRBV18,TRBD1,CASSSYYRGGGTEAFF,TGTGCCAGCTCATCCTACTACAGGGGAGGAGGCACTGAAGCTTTCTTT
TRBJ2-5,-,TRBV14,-,CASSPEHTEYQETQYF,TGTGCCAGCAGCCCCGAACACACAGAGTACCAAGAGACCCAGTACTTC
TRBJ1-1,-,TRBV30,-,CAWKAEFNTEAFF,TGTGCCTGGAAGGCTGAATTCAACACTGAAGCTTTCTTT
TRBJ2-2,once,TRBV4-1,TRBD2,CASSQAQGTSGGTGELFF,TGCGCCAGCAGCCAAGCTCAAGGGACTAGCGGGGGGACCGGGGAGCTGTTTTTT
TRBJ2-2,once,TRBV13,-,CASSLEGQGLGELFF,TGTGCCAGCAGCTTAGAAGGGCAGGGACTCGGGGAGCTGTTTTTT
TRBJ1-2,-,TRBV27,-,CASSFGGRVGYTF,TGTGCCAGCAGTTTCGGCGGTAGGGTTGGCTACACCTTC
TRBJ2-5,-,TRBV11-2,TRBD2,CASSPSGTSGIETQYF,TGTGCCAGCAGCCCCTCCGGGACTAGCGGGATCGAGACCCAGTACTTC
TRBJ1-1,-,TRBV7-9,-,CASSLGRTEAFF,TGTGCCAGCAGCTTAGGAAGGACAGAAGCTTTCTTT
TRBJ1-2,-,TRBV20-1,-,CSAGEYGYTF,TGCAGTGCAGGGGAATATGGCTACACCTTC
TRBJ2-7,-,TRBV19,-,CASSIHGGEQYF,TGTGCCAGTAGTATACATGGGGGAGAGCAGTACTTC
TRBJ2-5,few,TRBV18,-,CASSPEGRETQYF,TGTGCCAGCTCACCAGAGGGACGGGAGACCCAGTACTTC
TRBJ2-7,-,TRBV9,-,CASSASPSKEQYF,TGTGCCAGCAGCGCCTCCCCTTCTAAGGAGCAGTACTTC
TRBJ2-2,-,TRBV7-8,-,CASSIYRIANTGELFF,TGTGCCAGCAGCATTTACAGGATCGCGAACACCGGGGAGCTGTTTTTT
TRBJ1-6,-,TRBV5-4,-,CASSFGSRGVYNSPLHF,TGTGCCAGCAGCTTTGGGTCCAGAGGGGTTTATAATTCACCCCTCCACTTT
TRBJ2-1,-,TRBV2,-,CASSEAGGSDEQFF,TGTGCCAGCAGTGAAGCGGGGGGCAGCGATGAGCAGTTCTTC
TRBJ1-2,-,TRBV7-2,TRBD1,CASSAGTGFDYGYTF,TGTGCCAGCAGCGCGGGGACAGGGTTCGACTATGGCTACACCTTC
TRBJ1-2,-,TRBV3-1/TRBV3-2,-,CASSQGFRGSNYGYTF,TGTGCCAGCAGCCAAGGTTTCCGGGGTTCTAACTATGGCTACACCTTC
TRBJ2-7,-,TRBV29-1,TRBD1,CSVEGTGGSYEQYF,TGCAGCGTTGAAGGGACAGGGGGTTCCTACGAGCAGTACTTC
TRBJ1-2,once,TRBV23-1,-,CASSPKRSASWTF,TGCGCCAGCAGTCCCAAACGCTCCGCCTCGTGGACCTTC
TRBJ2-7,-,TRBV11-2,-,CASSPRTGLYSYEQYF,TGTGCCAGCAGCCCCCGCACAGGATTGTACTCCTACGAGCAGTACTTC
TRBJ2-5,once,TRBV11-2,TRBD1,CASSLPRGTGKETQYF,TGTGCCAGCAGCTTACCTCGCGGGACAGGAAAAGAGACCCAGTACTTC
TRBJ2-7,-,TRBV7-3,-,CASSLWGSSYEQYF,TGTGCCAGCAGCTTATGGGGCAGCTCCTACGAGCAGTACTTC
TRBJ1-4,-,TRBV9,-,CASSVAGSNEKLFF,TGTGCCAGCAGCGTAGCAGGCTCCAATGAAAAACTGTTTTTT
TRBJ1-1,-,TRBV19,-,CASSIYPTGRNTEAFF,TGTGCCAGTAGTATCTACCCCACGGGGCGGAACACTGAAGCTTTCTTT
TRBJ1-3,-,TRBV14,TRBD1,CASSQTGASGNTIYF,TGTGCCAGCAGCCAAACAGGGGCCTCTGGAAACACCATATATTTT
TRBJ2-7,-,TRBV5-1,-,CASSLGPGKTYEQYF,TGCGCCAGCAGCTTGGGTCCGGGGAAAACCTACGAGCAGTACTTC
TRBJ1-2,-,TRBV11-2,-,CASRPIRQENYGYTF,TGTGCCAGCAGACCTATCAGACAGGAAAACTATGGCTACACCTTC
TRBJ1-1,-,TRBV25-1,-,CASSSGVKAFF,TGTGCCAGCAGTTCAGGAGTGAAGGCTTTCTTT
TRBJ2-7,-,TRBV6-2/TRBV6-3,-,CASSYSSPGGLSYEQYF,TGTGCCAGCAGTTACTCGTCCCCGGGGGGCCTCTCCTACGAGCAGTACTTC
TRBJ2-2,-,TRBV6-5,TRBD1,CATTEDRVNTGELFF,TGTGCCACCACCGAGGACAGGGTAAACACCGGGGAGCTGTTTTTT
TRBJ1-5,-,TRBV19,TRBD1,CASSSRDRGSLSLF,TGTGCCAGTAGTAGTAGGGACAGGGGGTCACTAAGCCTTTTT
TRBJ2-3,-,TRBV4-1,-,CASSQVLVTDTQYF,TGCGCCAGCAGCCAAGTGCTTGTAACAGATACGCAGTATTTT
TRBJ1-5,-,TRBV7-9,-,CASSLSGYSNQPQHF,TGTGCCAGCAGCTTATCAGGGTATAGCAATCAGCCCCAGCATTTT